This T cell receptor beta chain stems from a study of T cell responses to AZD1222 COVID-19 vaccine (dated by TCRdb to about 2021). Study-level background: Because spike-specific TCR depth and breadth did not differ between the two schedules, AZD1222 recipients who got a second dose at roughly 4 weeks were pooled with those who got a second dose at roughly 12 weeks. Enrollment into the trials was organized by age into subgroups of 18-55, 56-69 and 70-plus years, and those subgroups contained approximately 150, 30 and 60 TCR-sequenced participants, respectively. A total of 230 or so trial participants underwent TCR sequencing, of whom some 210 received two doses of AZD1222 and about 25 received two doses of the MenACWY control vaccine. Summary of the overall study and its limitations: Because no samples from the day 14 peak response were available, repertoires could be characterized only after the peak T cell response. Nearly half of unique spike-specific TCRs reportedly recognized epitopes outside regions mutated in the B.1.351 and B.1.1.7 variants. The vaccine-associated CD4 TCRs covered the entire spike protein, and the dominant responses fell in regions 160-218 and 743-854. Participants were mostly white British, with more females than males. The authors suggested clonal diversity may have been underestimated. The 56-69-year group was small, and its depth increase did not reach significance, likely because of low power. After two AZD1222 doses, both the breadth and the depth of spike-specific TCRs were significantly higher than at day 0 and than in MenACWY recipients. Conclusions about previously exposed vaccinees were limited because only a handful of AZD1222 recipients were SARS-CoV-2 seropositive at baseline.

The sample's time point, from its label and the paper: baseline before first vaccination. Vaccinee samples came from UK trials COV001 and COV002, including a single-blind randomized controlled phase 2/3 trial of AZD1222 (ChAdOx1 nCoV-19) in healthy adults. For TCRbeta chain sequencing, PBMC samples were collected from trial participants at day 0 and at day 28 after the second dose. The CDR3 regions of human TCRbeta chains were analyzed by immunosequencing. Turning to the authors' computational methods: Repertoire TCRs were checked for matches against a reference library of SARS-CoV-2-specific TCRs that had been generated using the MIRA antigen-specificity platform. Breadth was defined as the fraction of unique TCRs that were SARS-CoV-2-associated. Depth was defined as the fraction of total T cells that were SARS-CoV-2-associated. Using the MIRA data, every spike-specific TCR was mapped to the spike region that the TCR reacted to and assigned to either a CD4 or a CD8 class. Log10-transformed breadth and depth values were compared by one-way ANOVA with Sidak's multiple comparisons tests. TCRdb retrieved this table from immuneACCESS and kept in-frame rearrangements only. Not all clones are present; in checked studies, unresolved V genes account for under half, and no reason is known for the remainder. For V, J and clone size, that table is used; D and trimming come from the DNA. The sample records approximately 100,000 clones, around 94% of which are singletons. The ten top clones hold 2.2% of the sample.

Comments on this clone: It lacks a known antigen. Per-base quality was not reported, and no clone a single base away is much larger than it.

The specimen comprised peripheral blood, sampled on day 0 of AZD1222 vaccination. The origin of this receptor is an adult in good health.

The CDR3 region has the sequence CASSQSTGQYGYTF. The nucleotide sequence is TGTGCCAGCAGCCAATCGACAGGGCAATATGGCTACACCTTC. The sequence links TRBV16 to TRBJ1-2; the central 7 bases match TRBD1. Germline trimming amounts to 0 bases on V and 5 bases on J, with 3 as the count of junction bases outside the gene matches. The CDR3 spans 14 residues, from the cysteine through the phenylalanine. Only CDR3 DNA is held: 42 bases, read in frame from base 1. CDR1 and CDR2 were assigned from the germline V gene as KGHSY and FQNENV.